This is a list of T cell receptor beta chains from one sample in a study of T cells in Graves' hyperthyroidism and ophthalmopathy. TCRdb processed the multiplex PCR reads anew with MiXCR; each CDR3 protein has one entry. Of under 400,000 distinct CDR3 sequences detected, about 21% appear once; the ten largest clones hold around half. What was sequenced was blood. The receptors come from a woman aged 50 to 65 with Graves' hyperthyroidism. Each CDR3 is given with its conserved first and last residue. Fields, in order: CDR3 length, D gene, J gene, V gene, clone size, CDR3 protein, CDR3 DNA. A D gene is named only where the DNA matches it firmly. Expanded clones are given a class, and other clones once, few, many or no size at all.

len: 17
d_gene: TRBD2
j_gene: TRBJ2-3
v_gene: TRBV5-1
abundance: .
CDR3aa: CASSLAGRGGSADTQYF
CDR3nt: TGCGCCAGCAGCTTGGCCGGGCGCGGGGGTAGCGCAGATACGCAGTATTTT

len: 15
d_gene: TRBD1
j_gene: TRBJ2-5
v_gene: TRBV5-1
abundance: many
CDR3aa: CASSLETGGSETQYF
CDR3nt: TGCGCCAGCAGCTTGGAGACAGGGGGCTCAGAGACCCAGTACTTC

len: 15
d_gene: TRBD2
j_gene: TRBJ2-7
v_gene: TRBV28
abundance: .
CDR3aa: CASSPSGLGVVEQYF
CDR3nt: TGTGCCAGCAGTCCGTCGGGACTAGGTGTTGTCGAGCAGTACTTC

len: 16
d_gene: TRBD2
j_gene: TRBJ2-1
v_gene: TRBV29-1
abundance: few
CDR3aa: CSVARLAGLQRSEQFF
CDR3nt: TGCAGCGTTGCCAGACTAGCGGGGCTTCAGAGGAGTGAGCAGTTCTTC

len: 14
d_gene: TRBD2
j_gene: TRBJ2-1
v_gene: TRBV27
abundance: many
CDR3aa: CASSVAGGHNEQFF
CDR3nt: TGTGCCAGCAGTGTAGCGGGAGGACACAATGAGCAGTTCTTC

len: 15
d_gene: TRBD2
j_gene: TRBJ2-2
v_gene: TRBV6-1
abundance: .
CDR3aa: CASSEVSSGSRELFF
CDR3nt: TGTGCCAGCAGTGAAGTGTCTAGCGGGAGCCGGGAGCTGTTTTTT

len: 14
d_gene: .
j_gene: TRBJ2-7
v_gene: TRBV9
abundance: .
CDR3aa: CASSMGLSSYEQYF
CDR3nt: TGTGCCAGCAGCATGGGCCTGAGCTCCTACGAGCAGTACTTC

len: 15
d_gene: .
j_gene: TRBJ1-4
v_gene: TRBV5-1
abundance: .
CDR3aa: CASSLDLPVGEKLFF
CDR3nt: TGTGCCAGCAGCTTGGATCTCCCGGTAGGCGAAAAACTGTTTTTT

len: 15
d_gene: .
j_gene: TRBJ1-5
v_gene: TRBV6-1
abundance: few
CDR3aa: CASSGEGALNQPQHF
CDR3nt: TGTGCCAGCAGTGGGGAAGGGGCCTTAAATCAGCCCCAGCATTTT

len: 16
d_gene: TRBD2
j_gene: TRBJ2-1
v_gene: TRBV27
abundance: many
CDR3aa: CASSRTSRFSYNEQFF
CDR3nt: TGTGCCAGCAGTCGGACTAGCCGTTTCTCGTACAATGAGCAGTTCTTC

len: 14
d_gene: .
j_gene: TRBJ1-1
v_gene: TRBV5-1
abundance: many
CDR3aa: CASSLGGFGTEAFF
CDR3nt: TGCGCCAGCAGCTTGGGTGGGTTCGGGACTGAAGCTTTCTTT

len: 14
d_gene: .
j_gene: TRBJ1-4
v_gene: TRBV15
abundance: many
CDR3aa: CATNEQTTNEKLFF
CDR3nt: TGTGCCACCAACGAACAAACAACTAATGAAAAACTGTTTTTT

len: 16
d_gene: TRBD1
j_gene: TRBJ2-2
v_gene: TRBV6-1
abundance: many
CDR3aa: CASSPRQGTNTGELFF
CDR3nt: TGTGCCAGCAGTCCTAGACAGGGGACGAACACCGGGGAGCTGTTTTTT

len: 14
d_gene: .
j_gene: TRBJ1-2
v_gene: TRBV6-5
abundance: few
CDR3aa: CASSYSGIQRGYTF
CDR3nt: TGTGCCAGCAGTTACTCGGGGATCCAGAGGGGCTACACCTTC

len: 14
d_gene: .
j_gene: TRBJ1-1
v_gene: TRBV7-6
abundance: many
CDR3aa: CASSLTPMNTEAFF
CDR3nt: TGTGCCAGCAGCTTAACGCCCATGAACACTGAAGCTTTCTTT

len: 12
d_gene: .
j_gene: TRBJ2-7
v_gene: TRBV29-1
abundance: many
CDR3aa: CSVVDVRYEQYF
CDR3nt: TGCAGCGTTGTTGACGTCCGGTACGAGCAGTACTTC

len: 13
d_gene: .
j_gene: TRBJ1-2
v_gene: TRBV20-1
abundance: .
CDR3aa: CSASGQTNYGYTF
CDR3nt: TGCAGTGCTAGTGGGCAAACTAACTATGGCTACACCTTC

len: 13
d_gene: TRBD2
j_gene: TRBJ2-3
v_gene: TRBV20-1
abundance: few
CDR3aa: CSARGSGGDTQYF
CDR3nt: TGCAGTGCTAGAGGATCCGGGGGGGATACGCAGTATTTT

len: 9
d_gene: .
j_gene: TRBJ2-7
v_gene: TRBV20-1
abundance: .
CDR3aa: CSAAGEQYF
CDR3nt: TGCAGTGCCGCTGGTGAGCAGTACTTC

len: 13
d_gene: .
j_gene: TRBJ2-5
v_gene: TRBV5-1
abundance: many
CDR3aa: CASSLGGKETQYF
CDR3nt: TGTGCCAGCAGCTTAGGGGGGAAAGAGACCCAGTACTTC

len: 17
d_gene: TRBD1
j_gene: TRBJ1-6
v_gene: TRBV20-1
abundance: few
CDR3aa: CSAREGGGGQNNSPLHF
CDR3nt: TGCAGTGCTAGAGAAGGTGGTGGGGGACAGAATAATTCACCCCTCCACTTT

len: 17
d_gene: TRBD2
j_gene: TRBJ2-1
v_gene: TRBV7-9
abundance: many
CDR3aa: CASSLDGTSGRPDEQFF
CDR3nt: TGTGCCAGCAGCTTAGACGGGACTAGCGGGAGGCCTGATGAGCAGTTCTTC

len: 16
d_gene: TRBD1
j_gene: TRBJ1-6
v_gene: TRBV3-1
abundance: .
CDR3aa: CASSRTGNLYNSPLHF
CDR3nt: TGTGCCAGCAGCCGGACAGGGAACCTCTATAATTCACCCCTCCACTTT

len: 14
d_gene: .
j_gene: TRBJ2-1
v_gene: TRBV12-5
abundance: .
CDR3aa: CASGSDSHNNEQFF
CDR3nt: TGTGCTAGTGGTTCGGACTCACATAACAATGAGCAGTTCTTC